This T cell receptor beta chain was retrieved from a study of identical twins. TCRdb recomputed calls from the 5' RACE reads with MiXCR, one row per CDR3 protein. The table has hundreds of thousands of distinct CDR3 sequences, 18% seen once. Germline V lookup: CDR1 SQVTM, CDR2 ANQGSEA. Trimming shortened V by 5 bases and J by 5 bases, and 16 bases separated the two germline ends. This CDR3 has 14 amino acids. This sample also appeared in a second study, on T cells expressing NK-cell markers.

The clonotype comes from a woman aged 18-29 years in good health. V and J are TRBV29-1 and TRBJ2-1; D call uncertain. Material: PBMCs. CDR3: CSVTSSRVDNEQFF. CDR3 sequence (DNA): TGCAGCGTTACCTCTTCGCGTGTCGACAATGAGCAGTTCTTC.